This TCR beta chain was captured in a study of healthy donors' naive CD4 and CD8 T cells. Whole-study context: A new alpha primer set targeted every functional IMGT alpha variant.

Overall study results and limits: Bias from naive T cell homeostatic proliferation was not addressed.

The CDR3 has 11 amino acids. Germline V gene lookup returns CDR1 MNHEY and CDR2 SVGAGI. V was clipped by 4 bases and J by 15 bases; unmatched bases: 6. Each TCR library used approximately 500 ng of total RNA and a linear amplification protocol. From the reads, TCRdb called clonotypes with MiXCR, one entry per CDR3 protein. The sample contains 150,000 to 200,000 distinct CDR3 sequences, under 85% of which appear only once. Naive T cells were sorted: CD4+CD8-CD45RO-CD45RA+ for CD4+, CD8+CD4-CD45RA+CD27bright for CD8+. This clonotype was counted between two and nine times. Its target is unknown. The sequencing input was naive CD4+ and CD8+ T cells sorted from blood, pooled from several donors. The source of this sequence is a pool of human donors in good health; the sample pools cells from several healthy donors. V usage is TRBV6-5 and J usage is TRBJ2-1, with 7 bases matching TRBD2. CDR3 nucleotides: TGTGCCAGCAGTTGGCAGGGAGGGCGGTTCTTC. The encoded protein is CASSWQGGRFF.